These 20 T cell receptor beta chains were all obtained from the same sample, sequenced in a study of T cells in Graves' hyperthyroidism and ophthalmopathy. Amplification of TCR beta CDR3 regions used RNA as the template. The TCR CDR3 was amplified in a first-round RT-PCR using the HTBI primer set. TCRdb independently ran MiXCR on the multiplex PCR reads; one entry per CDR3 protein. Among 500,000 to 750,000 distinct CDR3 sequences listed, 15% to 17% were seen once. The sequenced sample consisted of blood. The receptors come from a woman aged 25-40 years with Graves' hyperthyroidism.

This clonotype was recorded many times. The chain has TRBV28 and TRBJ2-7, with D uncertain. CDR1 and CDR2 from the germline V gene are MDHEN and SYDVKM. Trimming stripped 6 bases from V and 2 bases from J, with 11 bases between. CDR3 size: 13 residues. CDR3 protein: CASRNDGPYEQYF. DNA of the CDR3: TGTGCCAGCAGAAACGACGGGCCCTACGAGCAGTACTTC.

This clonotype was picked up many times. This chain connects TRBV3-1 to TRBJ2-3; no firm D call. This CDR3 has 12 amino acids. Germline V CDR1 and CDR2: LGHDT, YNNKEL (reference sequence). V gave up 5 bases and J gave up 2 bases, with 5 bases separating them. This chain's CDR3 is CASSYFTDTQYF. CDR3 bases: TGTGCCAGCAGCTATTTCACAGATACGCAGTATTTT.

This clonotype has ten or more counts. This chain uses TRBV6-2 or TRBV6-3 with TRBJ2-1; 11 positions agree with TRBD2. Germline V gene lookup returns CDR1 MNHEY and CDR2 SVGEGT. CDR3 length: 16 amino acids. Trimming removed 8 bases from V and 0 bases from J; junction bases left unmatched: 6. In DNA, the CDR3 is TGTGCCAGCTATAGACTAGCGGGGTACTCCTACAATGAGCAGTTCTTC. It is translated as CASYRLAGYSYNEQFF.

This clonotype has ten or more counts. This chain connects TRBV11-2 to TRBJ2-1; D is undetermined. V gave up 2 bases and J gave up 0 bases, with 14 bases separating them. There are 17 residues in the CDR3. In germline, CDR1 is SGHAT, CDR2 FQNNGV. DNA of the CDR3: TGTGCCAGCAGCTTATGGTCCTATGGAAGCTCCTACAATGAGCAGTTCTTC. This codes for CASSLWSYGSSYNEQFF. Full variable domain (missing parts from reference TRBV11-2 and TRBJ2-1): EAGVAQSPRYKIIEKRQSVAFWCNPISGHATLYWYQQILGQGPKLLIQFQNNGVVDDSQLPKDRFSAERLKGVDSTLKIQPAKLEDSAVYLCASSLWSYGSSYNEQFFGPGTRLTVL.

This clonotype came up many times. CDR3 sequence: CAWTRYGNQETQYF. CDR3 bases: TGTGCCTGGACTCGTTATGGGAACCAAGAGACCCAGTACTTC. J is TRBJ2-5 and V is TRBV30; D ambiguous. This CDR3 contains 14 residues. The germline V and J ends were trimmed by 4 bases and 0 bases, with 12 bases remaining between them. CDR1 and CDR2 from the germline V gene are GTSNPN and SVGIG (reference sequence).

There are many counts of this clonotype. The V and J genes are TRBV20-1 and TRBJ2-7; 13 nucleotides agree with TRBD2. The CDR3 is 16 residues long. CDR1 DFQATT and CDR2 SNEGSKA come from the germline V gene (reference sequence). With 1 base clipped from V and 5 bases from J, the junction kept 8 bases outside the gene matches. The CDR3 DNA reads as TGCAGTGCTAGAGGAAGACTAGCGGGAGGAGCTGACGAGCAGTACTTC. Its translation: CSARGRLAGGADEQYF.

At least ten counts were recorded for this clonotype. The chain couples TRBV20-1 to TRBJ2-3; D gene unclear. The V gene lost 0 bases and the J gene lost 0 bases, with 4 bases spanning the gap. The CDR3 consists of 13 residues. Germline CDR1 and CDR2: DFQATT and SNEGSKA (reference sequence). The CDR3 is CSARDFSTDTQYF. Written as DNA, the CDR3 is TGCAGTGCTAGAGATTTTAGCACAGATACGCAGTATTTT.

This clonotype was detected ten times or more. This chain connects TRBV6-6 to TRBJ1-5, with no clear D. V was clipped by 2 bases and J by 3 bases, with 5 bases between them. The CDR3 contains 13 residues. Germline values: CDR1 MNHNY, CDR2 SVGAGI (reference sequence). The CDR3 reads CASSYRFNQPQHF. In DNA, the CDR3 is TGTGCCAGCAGTTACAGGTTCAATCAGCCCCAGCATTTT.

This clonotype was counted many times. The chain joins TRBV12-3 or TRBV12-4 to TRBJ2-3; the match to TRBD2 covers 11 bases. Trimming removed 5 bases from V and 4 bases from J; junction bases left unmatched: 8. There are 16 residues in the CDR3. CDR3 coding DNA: TGTGCCAGCAGTCCCGGCGGACTAGCGGGTGCAGATACGCAGTATTTT. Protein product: CASSPGGLAGADTQYF.

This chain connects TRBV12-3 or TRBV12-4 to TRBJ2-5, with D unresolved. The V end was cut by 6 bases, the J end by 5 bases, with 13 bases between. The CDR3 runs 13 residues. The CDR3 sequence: CASSSIPPETQYF. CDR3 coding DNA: TGTGCCAGCAGCTCGATACCCCCGGAGACCCAGTACTTC.

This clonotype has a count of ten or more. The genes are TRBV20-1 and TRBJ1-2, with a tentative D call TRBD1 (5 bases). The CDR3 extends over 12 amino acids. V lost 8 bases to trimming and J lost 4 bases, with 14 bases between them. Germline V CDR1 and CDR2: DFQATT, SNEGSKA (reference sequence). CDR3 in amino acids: CSTSWGIYGYTF. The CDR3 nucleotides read TGCAGTACATCATGGGGCATCTATGGCTACACCTTC.

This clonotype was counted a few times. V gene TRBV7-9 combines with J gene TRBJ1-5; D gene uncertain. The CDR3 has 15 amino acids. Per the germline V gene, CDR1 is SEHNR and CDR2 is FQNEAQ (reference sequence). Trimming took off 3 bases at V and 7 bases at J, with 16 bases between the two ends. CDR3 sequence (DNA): TGTGCCAGCAGCTTGGCTGGGAATAAGGACCAGCCCCAGCATTTT. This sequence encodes CASSLAGNKDQPQHF.

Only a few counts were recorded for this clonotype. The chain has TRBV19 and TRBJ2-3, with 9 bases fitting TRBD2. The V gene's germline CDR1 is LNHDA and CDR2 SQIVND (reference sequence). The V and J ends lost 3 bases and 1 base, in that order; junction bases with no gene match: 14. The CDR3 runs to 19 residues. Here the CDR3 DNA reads TGTGCCAGTAGTATCCTCGGGCGGGGGCTAGCGGGACGCACAGATACGCAGTATTTT. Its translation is CASSILGRGLAGRTDTQYF.

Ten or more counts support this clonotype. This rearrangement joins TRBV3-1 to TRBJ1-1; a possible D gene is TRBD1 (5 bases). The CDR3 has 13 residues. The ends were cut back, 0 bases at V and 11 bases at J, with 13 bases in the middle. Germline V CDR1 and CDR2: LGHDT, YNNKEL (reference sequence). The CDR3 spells CASSQDIGTRAFF. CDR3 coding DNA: TGTGCCAGCAGCCAAGATATCGGGACCCGGGCTTTCTTT.

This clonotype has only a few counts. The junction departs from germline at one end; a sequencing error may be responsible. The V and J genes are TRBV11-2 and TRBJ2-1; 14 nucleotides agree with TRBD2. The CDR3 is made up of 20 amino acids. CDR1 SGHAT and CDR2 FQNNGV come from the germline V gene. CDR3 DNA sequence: TGTACCAGCAGCTCATCGGGACTAGCGGGAGTTATAGTTGGGACCAATGAGCAGTTCTTC. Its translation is CTSSSSGLAGVIVGTNEQFF.

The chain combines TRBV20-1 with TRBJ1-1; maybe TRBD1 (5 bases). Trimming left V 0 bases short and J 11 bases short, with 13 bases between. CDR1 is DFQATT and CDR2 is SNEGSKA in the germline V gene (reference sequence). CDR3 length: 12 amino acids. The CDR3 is CSARDSGQAAFF. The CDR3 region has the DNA TGCAGTGCTAGAGATTCGGGGCAAGCTGCTTTCTTT.

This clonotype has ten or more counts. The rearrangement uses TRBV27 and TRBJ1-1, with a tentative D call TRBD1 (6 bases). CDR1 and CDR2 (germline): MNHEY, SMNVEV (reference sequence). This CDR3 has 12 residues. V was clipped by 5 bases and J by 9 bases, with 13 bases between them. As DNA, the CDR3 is TGTGCCAGCAGTGTACCGGGACAACAAGCTTTCTTT. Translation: CASSVPGQQAFF.

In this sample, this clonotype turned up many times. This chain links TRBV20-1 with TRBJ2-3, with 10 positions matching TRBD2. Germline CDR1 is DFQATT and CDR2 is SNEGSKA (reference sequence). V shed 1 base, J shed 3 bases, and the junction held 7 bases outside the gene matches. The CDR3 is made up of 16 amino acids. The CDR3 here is CSARAERGGRTDTQYF. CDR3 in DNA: TGCAGTGCTAGAGCAGAGCGGGGGGGACGGACAGATACGCAGTATTTT.

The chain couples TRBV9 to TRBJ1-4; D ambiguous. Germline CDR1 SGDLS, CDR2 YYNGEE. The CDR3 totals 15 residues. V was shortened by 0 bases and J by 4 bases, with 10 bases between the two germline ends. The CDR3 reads CASSVGAEYNEKLFF. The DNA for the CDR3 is TGTGCCAGCAGCGTAGGGGCAGAATATAATGAAAAACTGTTTTTT.

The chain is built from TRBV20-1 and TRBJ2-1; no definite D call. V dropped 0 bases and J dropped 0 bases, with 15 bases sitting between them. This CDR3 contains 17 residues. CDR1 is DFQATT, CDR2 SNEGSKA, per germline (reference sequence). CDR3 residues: CSARDSSTASSYNEQFF. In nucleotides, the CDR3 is TGCAGTGCTAGAGATTCATCGACGGCGAGCTCCTACAATGAGCAGTTCTTC.